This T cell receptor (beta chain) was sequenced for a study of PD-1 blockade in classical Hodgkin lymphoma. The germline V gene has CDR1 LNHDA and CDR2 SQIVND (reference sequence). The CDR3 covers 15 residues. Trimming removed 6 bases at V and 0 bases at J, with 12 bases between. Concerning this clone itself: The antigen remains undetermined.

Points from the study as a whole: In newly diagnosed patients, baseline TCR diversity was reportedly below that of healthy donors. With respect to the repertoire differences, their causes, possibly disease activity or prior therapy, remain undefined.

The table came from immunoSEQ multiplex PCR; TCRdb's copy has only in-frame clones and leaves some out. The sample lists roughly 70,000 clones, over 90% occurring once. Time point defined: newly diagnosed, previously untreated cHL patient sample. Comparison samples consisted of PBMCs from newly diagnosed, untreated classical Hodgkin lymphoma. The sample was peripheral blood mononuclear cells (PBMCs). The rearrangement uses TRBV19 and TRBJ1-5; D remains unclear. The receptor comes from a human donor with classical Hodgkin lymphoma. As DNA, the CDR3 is TGTGCCAGTAGCCAAGAGCGAGATAGCAATCAGCCCCAGCATTTT. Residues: CASSQERDSNQPQHF.